The present T cell receptor (beta chain) was sequenced within a study of T-cell reconstitution after alpha-beta-depleted transplantation in children. General study findings and limits: After transplant, at about two months, alpha-beta T cells were reportedly derived from several hundred expanded graft clones.

The germline CDR1 and CDR2 sequences are LGHNA and YSLEER. The V and J ends lost 3 bases and 0 bases, in that order; junction bases with no gene match: 0. The CDR3 extends over 15 amino acids. As regards this clonotype: What it recognizes is unknown.

TCRbeta library preparation incorporated unique molecular identifiers. TCRdb re-called the PCR reads through MiXCR, storing one row per CDR3 protein. The sample contains about 420,000 distinct CDR3 sequences, 16% of which appear only once. The specimen comprised PBMCs, mostly from graft donor cells, sampled 360 days after TCRalphabeta/CD19-depleted stem cell transplant. This TCR derives from a boy younger than two who had a stem cell transplant for Wiskott-Aldrich syndrome, so the T cells may come from the graft donor. V and J are TRBV4-3 and TRBJ2-1; 9 nucleotides match TRBD2. The CDR3 bases are TGCGCCAGCAGCCATAGCGGGAGCTCCTACAATGAGCAGTTCTTC. It encodes CASSHSGSSYNEQFF.